This T cell receptor (beta chain) stems from a study of blood T cell repertoires in COVID-19. Study overall: Acute and convalescent COVID-19 specimens originated in the United States, Italy and Spain. Sources were T cells, B-cell-depleted T cells, or PBMCs; the material itself was cDNA or gDNA.

Germline CDR1 LNHDA, CDR2 SQIVND (reference sequence). CDR3 size: 14 residues. V shed 7 bases and J 0 bases; nucleotides not matched to a gene: 2. Source study methods: Amplification with reference gene primers provided the estimates of nucleated cell counts. Method: immunoSEQ multiplex PCR; TCRdb's copy keeps in-frame clones and lacks some. That table supplies the V and J calls and clone size; D and trimming were determined from the DNA. The profile shows more than 65,000 clones, roughly 80% of them singletons. This sequence was found in a woman of 80 years or more with acute or convalescent COVID-19. V gene TRBV19 combines with J gene TRBJ1-4, with 7 bases that match TRBD1. Sequenced input: peripheral blood. The CDR3: CASKGAATNEKLFF. The CDR3 DNA is TGTGCCAGTAAGGGGGCCGCAACTAATGAAAAACTGTTTTTT.